This TCR beta chain stems from a study of cytomegalovirus exposure and HLA in healthy donors. Broader study findings: A cluster of highly shared sequence variants was likely a sequencing artifact. HLA restriction was apparent for most CMV-associated TCR beta chains in a later analysis. When analyzed later, the rates of TCR association showed variation by HLA locus, with DRB1 the most and HLA-C the fewest. It has been reported that TCR beta sequences accurately predicted the HLA-A and HLA-B alleles of most subjects.

Points on this clone: As yet, its antigen is unknown.

The PCR was carried out with 60 Vbeta primers and 13 Jbeta primers. Profiled with immunoSEQ multiplex PCR; TCRdb holds only in-frame clones, not every one. Of fewer than 95,000 clones in the sample, just over 75% were seen once. CDR1 MNHEY and CDR2 SMNVEV come from the germline V gene (reference sequence). The CDR3 extends over 14 amino acids. Trimming took off 6 bases at V and 4 bases at J, with 15 bases between the two ends. This clonotype was sampled from a man in his thirties or forties in good health and CMV-seronegative. The chain uses TRBV27 and TRBJ1-2; tentatively, D is TRBD1 (6 bases). Sequences were obtained from PBMCs. CDR3 bases: TGTGCCAGCAGCCGGGGGGCGCTTAGCTATGGCTACACCTTC. As protein: CASSRGALSYGYTF.